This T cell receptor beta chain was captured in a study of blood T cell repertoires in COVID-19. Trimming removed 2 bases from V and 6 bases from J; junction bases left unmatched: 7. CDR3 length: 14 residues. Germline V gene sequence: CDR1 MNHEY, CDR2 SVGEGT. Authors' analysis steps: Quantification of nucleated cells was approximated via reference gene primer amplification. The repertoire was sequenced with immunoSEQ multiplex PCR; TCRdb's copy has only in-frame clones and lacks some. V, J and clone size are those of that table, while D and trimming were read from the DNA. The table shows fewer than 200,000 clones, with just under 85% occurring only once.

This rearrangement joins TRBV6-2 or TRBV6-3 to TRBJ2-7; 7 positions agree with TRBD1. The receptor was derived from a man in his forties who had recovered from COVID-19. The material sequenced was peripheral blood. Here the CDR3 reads CASSYAGGLIEQYF. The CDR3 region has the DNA TGTGCCAGCAGTTACGCAGGGGGTTTGATCGAGCAGTACTTC.